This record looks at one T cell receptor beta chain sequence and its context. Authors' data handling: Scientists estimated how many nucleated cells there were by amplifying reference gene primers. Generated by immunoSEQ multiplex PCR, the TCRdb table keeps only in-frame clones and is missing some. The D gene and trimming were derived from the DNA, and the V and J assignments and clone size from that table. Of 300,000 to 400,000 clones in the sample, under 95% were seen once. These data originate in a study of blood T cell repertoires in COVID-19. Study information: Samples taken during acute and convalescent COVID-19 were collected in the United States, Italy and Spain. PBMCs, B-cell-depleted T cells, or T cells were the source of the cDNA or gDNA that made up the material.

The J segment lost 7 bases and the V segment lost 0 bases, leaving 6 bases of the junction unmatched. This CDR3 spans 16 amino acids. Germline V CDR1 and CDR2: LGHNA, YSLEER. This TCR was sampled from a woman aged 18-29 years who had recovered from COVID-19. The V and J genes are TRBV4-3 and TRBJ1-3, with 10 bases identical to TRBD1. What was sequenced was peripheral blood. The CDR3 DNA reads TGCGCCAGCAGCCAAGATCCCGGGACAGGGGCGAACACCATATATTTT. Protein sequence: CASSQDPGTGANTIYF.